The 5 T cell receptor beta chains presented below share a single source sample, sequenced in a study of blood T cell repertoires in COVID-19. Data came from immunoSEQ multiplex PCR; TCRdb stores just in-frame clones and leaves some out. Here the sample spans under 95,000 clones, 79% being singletons. The sample consisted of peripheral blood. These receptors all stem from a man aged 70-80 years with acute or convalescent COVID-19.

The J gene is TRBJ2-3, the V gene TRBV28; no clear D. Deletions cut 6 bases from V and 2 bases from J, with 9 bases between. Germline CDR1 and CDR2: MDHEN and SYDVKM. This CDR3 is built from 13 residues. The CDR3 nucleotides read TGTGCCAGCAGGAGGTCGAACACAGATACGCAGTATTTT. It is translated as CASRRSNTDTQYF. The whole variable domain, remainder taken from reference TRBV28 and TRBJ2-3, is DVKVTQSSRYLVKRTGEKVFLECVQDMDHENMFWYRQDPGLGLRLIYFSYDVKMKEKGDIPEGYSVSREKKERFSLILESASTNQTSMYLCASRRSNTDTQYFGPGTRLTVL.

The CDR3 sequence: CASSPGTASGNTIYF. The CDR3 DNA sequence: TGTGCCAGCAGCCCCGGGACAGCCTCTGGAAACACCATATATTTT. The rearrangement joins TRBV3-1 (or the pseudogene TRBV3-2) to TRBJ1-3; 7 nucleotides align to TRBD1. CDR3 length: 15 amino acids. V trimming: 4 bases; J trimming: 0 bases; junction bases outside the gene matches: 3. Germline CDR1 is LGHDT and CDR2 is YNNKEL (reference sequence).

The gene calls are TRBV7-6 and TRBJ2-7, with D maybe TRBD1 (6 bases). The CDR3 spans 15 residues. V lost 1 base to trimming and J lost 0 bases, with 10 bases between them. Germline CDR1 and CDR2: SGHVS and FNYEAQ. The CDR3, as DNA: TGTGCCAGCAGCTTAGGGGCAGGGGCCTCCTACGAGCAGTACTTC. Its translation is CASSLGAGASYEQYF.

This clone was recorded once. V gene TRBV2 combines with J gene TRBJ2-1; 12 positions agree with TRBD1. The CDR3 has 16 amino acids. The V segment lost 2 bases and the J segment 7 bases; nucleotides outside the gene matches: 6. CDR1 SNHLY and CDR2 FYNNEI come from the germline V gene. CDR3 loop: CASSEQGQGAWNEQFF. DNA of the CDR3: TGTGCCAGCAGTGAACAGGGACAGGGGGCTTGGAATGAGCAGTTCTTC. Drawing the rest from reference TRBV2 and TRBJ2-1, the complete variable domain is EPEVTQTPSHQVTQMGQEVILRCVPISNHLYFYWYRQILGQKVEFLVSFYNNEISEKSEIFDDQFSVERPDGSNFTLKIRSTKLEDSAMYFCASSEQGQGAWNEQFFGPGTRLTVL.

The V call is TRBV28, the J call TRBJ2-1, with D maybe TRBD2 (6 bases). The CDR3 runs 17 residues. Germline CDR1 and CDR2: MDHEN and SYDVKM. Trimming stripped 6 bases from V and 0 bases from J, with 18 bases between. This chain's CDR3 is CASSSIGGFSSYNEQFF. CDR3 DNA: TGTGCCAGCAGCTCGATCGGGGGTTTCAGCTCCTACAATGAGCAGTTCTTC.